This T cell receptor beta chain was identified during a study of Ad26.COV2.S vaccination and SARS-CoV-2 variants. Trimming cost V 4 bases and J 2 bases, with 11 bases left between them. This CDR3 has 13 residues. CDR1 and CDR2 from the germline V gene are SQVTM and ANQGSEA. Treatment given: 15 to 20 received Ad26.COV2.S at low or high dose, single or two shots; about 5 received placebo; per-sample allocation not given. Sampling took place 63 days after the first vaccine or placebo injection. An 18-55-year-old adult in Boston served as donor. The method was immunoSEQ multiplex PCR; TCRdb's version includes in-frame clones alone and lacks a portion of them. The sample includes around 420,000 clones, around nine tenths of them seen just once.

J is TRBJ1-2 and V is TRBV29-1; D might be TRBD1 (6 bases). Sequenced here: peripheral blood, sampled in a trial of Ad26.COV2.S vaccine versus placebo. This clonotype originated in a person aged 18 to 59 who received the Ad26.COV2.S COVID-19 vaccine or a placebo. The CDR3 nucleotides read TGCAGCGTTGCCCGGACAGCCAACTATGGCTACACCTTC. Translating it yields CSVARTANYGYTF.